The 10 T cell receptor beta chains presented below share a single source sample, sequenced in a study of CD8+CD57+ T cells in acquired aplastic anemia. TCR beta VDJ and CDR3 profiling used genomic DNA as template. TCRdb re-called the reads through MiXCR, storing one row per CDR3 protein. The repertoire has 150,000 to 200,000 distinct CDR3 sequences, approximately 44% of them found once; the top ten carry 1.1%. Sequencing was done on a sample of sorted CD4+, CD8+, or CD8+CD57+ T cells (not recorded which) from PBMCs. Receptors were obtained from a human donor in good health.

The rearrangement uses TRBV5-6 and TRBJ1-5; 7 bases line up with TRBD1. The length of the CDR3 is 15 residues. Trimming removed 2 bases from V and 4 bases from J; junction bases left unmatched: 6. Germline loops: CDR1 SGHDT, CDR2 YYEEEE. CDR3 loop: CASSLQGRPNQPQHF. In DNA, the CDR3 is TGTGCCAGCAGCTTACAGGGGCGGCCAAATCAGCCCCAGCATTTT.

The CDR3 DNA sequence: TGTGCCAGCAGTGAATGGGCGGGGAGCACAGATACGCAGTATTTT. It codes for CASSEWAGSTDTQYF. The V call is TRBV25-1, the J call TRBJ2-3; maybe TRBD2 (6 bases). Looked up from germline, CDR1 is MGHDK and CDR2 is SYGVNS. V dropped 1 base and J dropped 0 bases, with 8 bases sitting between them. The CDR3 sequence is 15 residues long.

The CDR3, as DNA: TGTGCCAGCATCCTCTACGTGGGGGTAAACAATGAGCAGTTCTTC. This translates into CASILYVGVNNEQFF. The chain uses TRBV13 and TRBJ2-1, with D perhaps given as TRBD1 or TRBD2 (5 bases each). There are 15 residues in the CDR3. V lost 7 bases to trimming and J lost 5 bases, with 18 bases between them. Germline V gene data show CDR1 as PRHDT and CDR2 as FYEKMQ (reference sequence).

This clonotype was observed at least ten times. The gene calls are TRBV2 and TRBJ1-6; 10 bases fit TRBD1. This CDR3 has 15 residues. Germline V gene data show CDR1 as SNHLY and CDR2 as FYNNEI. The V segment lost 5 bases and the J segment 7 bases; nucleotides outside the gene matches: 5. The CDR3 sequence is CASSWDRGGNSPLHF. CDR3 coding DNA: TGTGCCAGCAGTTGGGACAGGGGAGGAAATTCACCCCTCCACTTT.

This clonotype was seen at least ten times. The chain carries TRBV20-1 and TRBJ2-7, with 13 positions matching TRBD2. V lost 5 bases, J lost 0 bases, and 7 bases stayed unmatched. This CDR3 contains 16 residues. Germline values: CDR1 DFQATT, CDR2 SNEGSKA (reference sequence). This CDR3 is CSAAETSGRSSYEQYF. The CDR3 DNA follows: TGCAGTGCTGCGGAGACTAGCGGGAGGTCCTCCTACGAGCAGTACTTC.

This clonotype appeared many times. V usage is TRBV5-4 and J usage is TRBJ2-5, with D perhaps TRBD2 (7 bases). The CDR3 consists of 14 residues. The ends were cut back, 4 bases at V and 5 bases at J, with 15 bases in the middle. Germline CDR1 SGHNT, CDR2 YYREEE (reference sequence). The CDR3 region has the DNA TGTGCCAGCAGCACCGCGGGGGCCGGGGAGACCCAGTACTTC. Translated: CASSTAGAGETQYF.

The rearrangement uses TRBV10-3 and TRBJ2-3; possible D gene TRBD2, 6 bases. The germline V gene has CDR1 ENHRY and CDR2 SYGVKD. The CDR3 length is 12 residues. Trimming took off 3 bases at V and 6 bases at J, with 7 bases between the two ends. The CDR3 nucleotides read TGTGCCATCAGTGAACGGGGGGATACGCAGTATTTT. It codes for CAISERGDTQYF.

This clonotype was recorded at least ten times. This chain connects TRBV20-1 to TRBJ1-5, with no clear D. V dropped 3 bases and J dropped 0 bases, with 3 bases sitting between them. This CDR3 comprises 12 residues. Germline CDR1 and CDR2: DFQATT and SNEGSKA (reference sequence). CDR3 coding DNA: TGCAGTGCTAGTATTAGCAATCAGCCCCAGCATTTT. This codes for CSASISNQPQHF.

J is TRBJ2-7 and V is TRBV18; weak D call: TRBD1 (6 bases). Trimming stripped 3 bases from V and 1 base from J, with 10 bases between. The CDR3 is made up of 14 amino acids. CDR1 and CDR2 (germline): KGHSH, LQKENI. CDR3 residues: CASSPNQGSYEQYF. CDR3 sequence (DNA): TGTGCCAGCTCACCGAACCAGGGGTCCTACGAGCAGTACTTC.

The V and J genes are TRBV2 and TRBJ1-1; 9 bases line up with TRBD1. The CDR3 is made up of 14 amino acids. V was pared by 5 bases and J by 4 bases, with 5 bases of the junction left unmatched. Looked up from germline, CDR1 is SNHLY and CDR2 is FYNNEI. The CDR3 loop is CASSSGTGSTEAFF. The CDR3 coding sequence is TGTGCCAGCAGTTCCGGGACAGGGAGCACTGAAGCTTTCTTT.